This T cell receptor beta chain was captured by sequencing in a study of chemoradiotherapy in HPV16-positive cancers (dated by TCRdb to the early 2020s). With regard to the full study: Using functional T-cell assays on cells from a couple of HPV16-positive patients, the researchers defined candidate HPV-specific T-cell clones and common TCR motifs. The study set out to ask whether T-cell immunity against the HPV oncoproteins E6 and E7 changes over the course of chemoradiotherapy and whether that immunity affects survival. Next, the candidate HPV-specific TCRs and motifs were followed in TCR repertoires from around 93 patients with HPV-related cancers.

The receptor library was made with the immunoSEQ multiplex PCR assay. TCRdb stores this immuneACCESS table with in-frame sequences only. Part of the clones is absent; in the studies checked, under half of the shortfall reflects unresolved V genes, and no reason is known for the rest. The sample data list fewer than 30,000 clones, and approximately 90% of these were observed just once. Roughly 21% of the sample belongs to the ten largest clones. Because repertoires were sampled repeatedly during chemoradiotherapy, clonal expansion in the tumor microenvironment could be followed. The CDR3 measures 16 amino acids from cysteine to phenylalanine. Just the 48-base CDR3 DNA is kept, in frame starting at base 1. V has 2 bases trimmed and J has 2 bases trimmed; junction bases matching no gene number 9. CDR1 and CDR2 (MGHRA, YSYEKL) derive from the germline V gene. Beyond this particular receptor, the publication reports: In HPV16-positive patients, expansion of HPV-responsive T cells during chemoradiotherapy was found to be associated with improved recurrence-free survival. The functional definition of HPV-specific T cells came from only two HPV16-positive patients, and the survival association was reported for HPV16-positive patients. Expansion of candidate HPV-specific clones and E7-related TCR motifs was observed in the tumor microenvironment during treatment, whereas no such expansion was observed for non-HPV-specific T cells.

This clone is termed medium-sized (0.01 to 0.1%). Its antigen has not been determined. Base-call qualities are not available, and no considerably larger clone is one nucleotide away. The sample was blood, taken from a patient who underwent chemoradiotherapy. The clonotype originates from a human donor with HPV-associated anogenital cancer. This sequence uses TRBV4-1 and TRBJ2-7; 7 middle bases align to TRBD1. The DNA sequence reads TGCGCCAGCAGCCAACAGATATCCGACAGGGCCTACGAGCAGTACTTC. It codes for CASSQQISDRAYEQYF.